The T cell receptor (beta chain) described here comes from a study of T cells after yellow fever vaccination. TCRdb reprocessed the 5' RACE reads via MiXCR and lists one record per CDR3 protein. The table lists 300,000 to 400,000 distinct CDR3 sequences, around 10% of them singletons. Sequencing was performed on CD4+ T cells sorted from PBMCs, taken 45 days after the yellow fever booster vaccination. This sequence was found in a man between 18 and 35 years old who received the YFV17D yellow fever vaccine.

CDR3 in amino acids: CATSRPDAAKGMYGYTF. The CDR3 nucleotides are TGTGCCACCAGCAGACCGGACGCCGCAAAGGGGATGTATGGCTACACCTTC. The chain uses TRBV15 and TRBJ1-2, with D maybe TRBD1 (5 bases). The CDR3 has 17 residues. Trimming left V 2 bases short and J 5 bases short, with 21 bases between. Germline V gives CDR1 LNHNV, CDR2 YYDKDF (reference sequence).